The T cell receptor beta chain under discussion was sequenced for a study of cytomegalovirus exposure and HLA in healthy donors. Study results and caveats: Rare sequences made up most TCRs, while some public TCRs were found in many donors. V- and J-gene trimming in TCR beta was tied to a missense DCLRE1C variant by an analysis performed later.

Points on this clone: The antigen is undetermined.

V lost 0 bases, J lost 3 bases, and 11 bases lay in between. There are 14 residues in the CDR3. Germline V gives CDR1 SQVTM, CDR2 ANQGSEA. This PCR relied on a set of 60 Vbeta primers and 13 Jbeta primers. TCRdb keeps only in-frame clones here, not all; method: immunoSEQ multiplex PCR. Here the sample spans 100,000 or so clones, 81% being singletons. The source of this sequence is a man between 40 and 49 years old in good health and CMV-seropositive. This chain connects TRBV29-1 to TRBJ1-2; D gene ambiguous. Sequencing was performed on PBMCs. CDR3 amino acids: CSVEDRSDYYGYTF. CDR3 in DNA: TGCAGCGTTGAAGATCGATCAGACTACTATGGCTACACCTTC.